This TCR beta chain was identified during a study of T cells in Graves' hyperthyroidism and ophthalmopathy. As for the study in general: Peripheral blood draws took place at initial diagnosis, ahead of any treatment.

Trimming shortened V by 4 bases and J by 1 base, and 8 bases separated the two germline ends. The germline CDR1 and CDR2 sequences are SNHLY and FYNNEI. This CDR3 is built from 15 residues. Researchers took RNA transcripts and amplified the TCR beta CDR3 regions from them. A first-round RT-PCR of the TCR CDR3 used the HTBI primer set. TCRdb re-derived calls from the multiplex PCR reads in MiXCR, one entry per CDR3 protein. The sample records more than 350,000 distinct CDR3 sequences, just under 15% being singletons. This clonotype has only a few counts. Its cognate antigen is unknown. Study results and caveats: Peripheral blood also featured most of the thyroid clonotypes expanded above 0.001.

Hyperthyroidism of Graves' type that showed no ophthalmopathy progression within 18 months was stable. About 10 ml of fresh peripheral blood supplied the PBMCs. Sequencing was done on a sample of blood. V gene TRBV2 combines with J gene TRBJ1-6, with D possibly being TRBD1 (5 bases). The receptor was isolated from a young woman with Graves' hyperthyroidism. CDR3 loop: CASSGGVSYNSPLHF. CDR3 nucleotides: TGTGCCAGCAGTGGAGGGGTGTCCTATAATTCACCCCTCCACTTT. The whole variable domain, remainder taken from reference TRBV2 and TRBJ1-6, is EPEVTQTPSHQVTQMGQEVILRCVPISNHLYFYWYRQILGQKVEFLVSFYNNEISEKSEIFDDQFSVERPDGSNFTLKIRSTKLEDSAMYFCASSGGVSYNSPLHFGNGTRLTVT.